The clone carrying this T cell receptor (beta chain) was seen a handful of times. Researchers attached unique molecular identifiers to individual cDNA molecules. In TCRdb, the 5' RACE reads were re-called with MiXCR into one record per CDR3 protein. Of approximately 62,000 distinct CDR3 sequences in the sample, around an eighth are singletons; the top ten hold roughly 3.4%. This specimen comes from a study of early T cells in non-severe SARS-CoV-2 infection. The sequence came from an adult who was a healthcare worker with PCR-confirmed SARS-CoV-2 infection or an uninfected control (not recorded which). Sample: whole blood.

The CDR3 DNA reads as TGTGCCAGCAGCTTAGATGGGGACGGCCAAGAGACCCAGTACTTC. Translating it yields CASSLDGDGQETQYF. This chain links TRBV11-2 with TRBJ2-5; tentatively, D is TRBD1 or TRBD2 (5 bases each). V was pared by 0 bases and J by 1 base, with 9 bases between. Germline CDR1 reads SGHAT; CDR2 reads FQNNGV. The CDR3 consists of 15 residues.